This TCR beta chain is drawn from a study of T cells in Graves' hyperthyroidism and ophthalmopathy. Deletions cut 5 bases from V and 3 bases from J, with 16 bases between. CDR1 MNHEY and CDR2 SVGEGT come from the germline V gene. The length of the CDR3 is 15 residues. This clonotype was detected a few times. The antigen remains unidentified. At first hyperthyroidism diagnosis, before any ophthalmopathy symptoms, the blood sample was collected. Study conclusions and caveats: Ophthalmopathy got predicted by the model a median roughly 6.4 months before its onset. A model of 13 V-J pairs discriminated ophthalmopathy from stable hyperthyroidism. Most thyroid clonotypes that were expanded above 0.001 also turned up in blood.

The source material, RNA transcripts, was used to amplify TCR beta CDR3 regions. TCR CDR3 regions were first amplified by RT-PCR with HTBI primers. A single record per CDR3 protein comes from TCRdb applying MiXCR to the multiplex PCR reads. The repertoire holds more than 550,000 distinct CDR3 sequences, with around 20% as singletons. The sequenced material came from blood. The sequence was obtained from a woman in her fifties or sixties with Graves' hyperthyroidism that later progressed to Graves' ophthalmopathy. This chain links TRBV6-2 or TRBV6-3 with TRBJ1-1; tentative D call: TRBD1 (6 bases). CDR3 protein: CASSVRGRRDTEAFF. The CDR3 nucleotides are TGTGCCAGCAGTGTCCGGGGGCGTAGAGACACTGAAGCTTTCTTT.